The 30 T cell receptor beta chains in this list originate from one sample, sequenced in a study of blood T cell repertoires in COVID-19. This table comes from immunoSEQ multiplex PCR, and its TCRdb copy is limited to in-frame clones, with some not included. The sample includes more than 250,000 clones, around 90% of them seen just once. Sequenced material: peripheral blood. Receptor source: a young man who had recovered from COVID-19.

J is TRBJ2-1 and V is TRBV25-1; TRBD2 matches 9 bases. With V trimmed by 2 bases and J by 0 bases, 8 bases remained unmatched. The length of the CDR3 is 18 residues. In germline, CDR1 is MGHDK, CDR2 SYGVNS. CDR3 loop: CASSEIVSTSGSYNEQFF. In DNA, the CDR3 is TGTGCCAGCAGTGAAATAGTGTCGACTAGCGGCTCCTACAATGAGCAGTTCTTC. Using reference TRBV25-1 and TRBJ2-1 for the parts outside the CDR3, the full variable domain is EADIYQTPRYLVIGTGKKITLECSQTMGHDKMYWYQQDPGMELHLIHYSYGVNSTEKGDLSSESTVSRIRTEHFPLTLESARPSHTSQYLCASSEIVSTSGSYNEQFFGPGTRLTVL.

This clone was seen once. The chain recombines TRBV4-2 with TRBJ1-6; 9 nucleotides line up with TRBD1. CDR3 length: 15 amino acids. Trimming took 1 base from V and 9 from J; bases not matched to a gene: 4. Germline CDR1 reads LGHNA; CDR2 reads YNFKEQ. The DNA of the CDR3 is TGTGCCAGCAGCCAAGCCGGGACAGGGACTTCACCCCTCCACTTT. This translates into CASSQAGTGTSPLHF.

V gene TRBV2 combines with J gene TRBJ2-1; D gene ambiguous. CDR1 and CDR2 (germline): SNHLY, FYNNEI. The CDR3 covers 12 residues. Trimming cost V 2 bases and J 6 bases, with 5 bases left between them. CDR3 in amino acids: CASSEWSNEQFF. The CDR3 DNA reads as TGTGCCAGCAGTGAATGGAGCAATGAGCAGTTCTTC.

The chain uses TRBV7-2 and TRBJ1-3, with TRBD1 matching 10 bases. The CDR3 spans 14 residues. With 5 bases clipped from V and 4 bases from J, the junction kept 2 bases outside the gene matches. Germline V gene sequence: CDR1 SGHTA, CDR2 FQGNSA. The chain's CDR3 is CASSRDRGGNTIYF. In DNA, the CDR3 is TGTGCCAGCAGCCGGGACAGGGGAGGAAACACCATATATTTT.

The chain has TRBV27 and TRBJ1-2; D not resolved. The germline gives CDR1 MNHEY, CDR2 SMNVEV (reference sequence). The length of the CDR3 is 18 residues. V was pared by 6 bases and J by 8 bases, with 31 bases between. The CDR3 DNA is TGTGCCAGCAGACCTATATCCCCCTCCGGAGGTGGAACGGGAGGCTACACCTTC. Residues: CASRPISPSGGGTGGYTF.

The chain links TRBV4-1 to TRBJ2-7; D might be TRBD2 (5 bases). CDR3 size: 14 residues. V was pared by 1 base and J by 0 bases, with 7 bases between. Germline CDR1 MGHRA, CDR2 YSYEKL. CDR3 in DNA: TGCGCCAGCAGCCAAGCTACTAGCTCCTACGAGCAGTACTTC. This codes for CASSQATSSYEQYF.

The gene calls are TRBV4-3 and TRBJ1-2, with D unresolved. With 4 bases removed from V and 0 bases from J, the gap between germline ends came to 12 bases. The CDR3 length is 15 residues. Germline V CDR1 and CDR2: LGHNA, YSLEER. Written as DNA, the CDR3 is TGCGCCAGCAGCCTCACCAGCGCCGCTAACTATGGCTACACCTTC. Its protein product is CASSLTSAANYGYTF.

This rearrangement joins TRBV9 to TRBJ1-1; maybe TRBD1 (5 bases). The germline V and J ends were trimmed by 0 bases and 0 bases, with 9 bases remaining between them. The CDR3 contains 15 residues. CDR1 and CDR2 from the germline V gene are SGDLS and YYNGEE. The chain's CDR3 is CASSVEGEVNTEAFF. The CDR3 region has the DNA TGTGCCAGCAGCGTAGAAGGGGAGGTGAACACTGAAGCTTTCTTT.

This clone has just a few counts. The chain is built from TRBV25-1 and TRBJ2-1, with TRBD2 matching over 13 bases. The CDR3 extends over 15 amino acids. The V and J ends lost 10 bases and 6 bases, in that order; junction bases with no gene match: 9. In germline, CDR1 is MGHDK, CDR2 SYGVNS. The CDR3 sequence: CATSRTSGSINEQFF. CDR3 bases: TGTGCCACCTCGCGGACTAGCGGGAGCATCAATGAGCAGTTCTTC. Complete variable domain (other parts from reference TRBV25-1 and TRBJ2-1): EADIYQTPRYLVIGTGKKITLECSQTMGHDKMYWYQQDPGMELHLIHYSYGVNSTEKGDLSSESTVSRIRTEHFPLTLESARPSHTSQYLCATSRTSGSINEQFFGPGTRLTVL.

Only one count was recorded for this clone. The genes are TRBV10-3 and TRBJ1-1; 9 bases match TRBD1. V was pared by 0 bases and J by 0 bases, with 8 bases of the junction left unmatched. Germline assignment: CDR1 ENHRY and CDR2 SYGVKD. The CDR3 length is 18 residues. This CDR3 reads CAISESGGTGKLNTEAFF. The CDR3 region has the DNA TGTGCCATCAGTGAGTCAGGCGGGACAGGGAAACTGAACACTGAAGCTTTCTTT.

J is TRBJ1-2 and V is TRBV5-1; 12 bases match TRBD1. The CDR3 is made up of 15 amino acids. V trimming: 3 bases; J trimming: 8 bases; junction bases outside the gene matches: 8. The V gene's germline CDR1 is SGHRS and CDR2 YFSETQ. This chain's CDR3 is CASSYGTGGARGYTF. The CDR3 bases are TGCGCCAGCAGCTACGGGACAGGGGGCGCGAGGGGCTACACCTTC.

The J gene is TRBJ1-2, the V gene TRBV18, with TRBD1 matching 7 bases. V lost 2 bases to trimming and J lost 5 bases; unmatched junction nucleotides: 11. CDR3 length: 16 residues. The germline gives CDR1 KGHSH, CDR2 LQKENI. CDR3 DNA sequence: TGTGCCAGCTCACCATCGACAGGGAAGGGAAGTTATGGCTACACCTTC. It is translated as CASSPSTGKGSYGYTF.

The V call is TRBV11-2, the J call TRBJ2-7, with D possibly matching TRBD1 (6 bases). The germline V and J ends were trimmed by 4 bases and 2 bases, with 9 bases remaining between them. The germline CDR1 and CDR2 sequences are SGHAT and FQNNGV. The CDR3 sequence is 13 residues long. CDR3 sequence (DNA): TGTGCCAGCAGCTCGGCAGGGGCCTACGAGCAGTACTTC. Protein: CASSSAGAYEQYF.

The chain combines TRBV12-3 or TRBV12-4 with TRBJ1-2; D uncertain. The CDR3 extends over 12 amino acids. V lost 7 bases, J lost 4 bases, and 10 bases lay in between. The CDR3 protein is CASKLRGYGYTF. As DNA, the CDR3 is TGTGCCAGCAAGCTTAGAGGCTATGGCTACACCTTC.

This clone was counted once. The V gene is TRBV19, the J gene TRBJ1-1; maybe TRBD1 (5 bases). The V gene lost 2 bases and the J gene lost 7 bases, with 14 bases spanning the gap. The CDR3 sequence is 14 residues long. Germline V gives CDR1 LNHDA, CDR2 SQIVND (reference sequence). In DNA, the CDR3 is TGTGCCAGTAGTATACGGGGGGATCGCGGTGAAGCTTTCTTT. Translated: CASSIRGDRGEAFF.

The V call is TRBV5-1, the J call TRBJ1-2; D is possibly TRBD1 (5 bases). V was cut by 4 bases and J by 0 bases, with 10 bases left in between. The germline V gene has CDR1 SGHRS and CDR2 YFSETQ. There are 14 residues in the CDR3. CDR3: CASSGLQANYGYTF. The CDR3 coding sequence is TGCGCCAGCAGCGGATTACAGGCTAACTATGGCTACACCTTC.

This chain connects TRBV7-9 to TRBJ2-7, with 7 bases lining up with TRBD1. Germline-derived CDR1 and CDR2 are SEHNR and FQNEAQ (reference sequence). This CDR3 region has 14 residues. Trimming removed 2 bases from V and 3 bases from J; junction bases left unmatched: 4. CDR3 in amino acids: CASSLPDRVYEQYF. As DNA, the CDR3 is TGTGCCAGCAGCTTACCCGACAGGGTCTACGAGCAGTACTTC.

The chain carries TRBV2 and TRBJ1-1; TRBD1 matches at 8 bases. The V gene's germline CDR1 is SNHLY and CDR2 FYNNEI. The CDR3 is made up of 15 amino acids. The V and J ends lost 5 bases and 8 bases, in that order; junction bases with no gene match: 13. Here the CDR3 reads CASSTATGAGEEAFF. The CDR3 coding sequence is TGTGCCAGCAGTACAGCGACAGGGGCCGGAGAGGAAGCTTTCTTT.

This clone was picked up a small number of times. V gene TRBV29-1 combines with J gene TRBJ2-3; 12 nucleotides align to TRBD2. V gave up 7 bases and J gave up 4 bases; unmatched junction bases: 6. CDR1 is SQVTM, CDR2 ANQGSEA, per germline. CDR3 length: 14 amino acids. DNA of the CDR3: TGCAGCGCTACGACTAGCGGGAGCCCAGATACGCAGTATTTT. Translating it yields CSATTSGSPDTQYF.

The V call is TRBV6-5, the J call TRBJ1-6, with a tentative D call TRBD1 (6 bases). CDR1 and CDR2 from the germline V gene are MNHEY and SVGAGI. The CDR3 sequence is 13 residues long. With 5 bases removed from V and 14 bases from J, the gap between germline ends came to 16 bases. Here the CDR3 reads CASSPGGAAALHF. In DNA, the CDR3 is TGTGCCAGCAGTCCCGGGGGGGCAGCAGCCCTCCACTTT.

The rearrangement links TRBV27 to TRBJ1-1, with D uncertain. The CDR3 is 13 residues long. CDR1 and CDR2 (germline): MNHEY, SMNVEV (reference sequence). The germline V and J ends were trimmed by 0 bases and 5 bases, with 7 bases remaining between them. CDR3 nucleotides: TGTGCCAGCAGTTTATCCGGTGCTACTGAAGCTTTCTTT. Translated, it gives CASSLSGATEAFF.

J is TRBJ1-2 and V is TRBV5-1; possible D gene TRBD1, 5 bases. This CDR3 comprises 15 residues. Trimming removed 0 bases at V and 8 bases at J, with 17 bases between. CDR1 is SGHRS, CDR2 YFSETQ, per germline. The CDR3 is CASSLERGRAWGYTF. The DNA for the CDR3 is TGCGCCAGCAGCTTGGAAAGGGGCCGGGCTTGGGGCTACACCTTC.

The chain couples TRBV4-1 to TRBJ1-1, with 7 bases aligning to TRBD1. The CDR3 consists of 16 residues. Germline-derived CDR1 and CDR2 are MGHRA and YSYEKL. Trimming cost V 1 base and J 3 bases; bases outside gene matches: 8. The CDR3 region is CASSQGHRGTDTEAFF. In DNA, the CDR3 is TGCGCCAGCAGCCAAGGACACAGGGGAACTGACACTGAAGCTTTCTTT.

The chain recombines TRBV4-1 with TRBJ2-5, with a possible D match to TRBD1 (5 bases). The CDR3 has 15 residues. Between the trimmed V and J ends, which lost 4 bases and 1 base, there was a span of 13 bases. From germline, CDR1 is MGHRA and CDR2 YSYEKL. The CDR3 DNA sequence: TGCGCCAGCAGCCCCGCCGGCAGGGCCCAAGAGACCCAGTACTTC. Translated, it gives CASSPAGRAQETQYF.

J is TRBJ1-1 and V is TRBV6-5; no definite D call. V was cut by 6 bases and J by 1 base, with 9 bases left in between. Germline CDR1 is MNHEY and CDR2 is SVGAGI. This CDR3 region has 13 residues. CDR3 DNA sequence: TGTGCCAGCAGAACGACGGGGAACACTGAAGCTTTCTTT. Translated, it gives CASRTTGNTEAFF.

The V gene is TRBV7-9, the J gene TRBJ1-6, with D unclear. This CDR3 contains 16 residues. Germline CDR1 and CDR2: SEHNR and FQNEAQ (reference sequence). V was shortened by 5 bases and J by 4 bases, with 15 bases between the two germline ends. The CDR3, as DNA: TGTGCCAGCAGCCCAGAGGTCGACGGGTATAATTCACCCCTCCACTTT. Residues: CASSPEVDGYNSPLHF.

CDR3 region: CASSMGLAGYEQYF. The CDR3 DNA reads TGTGCCAGTAGTATGGGGCTAGCGGGCTACGAGCAGTACTTC. V is TRBV19 and J is TRBJ2-7, with 8 bases identical to TRBD2. Per the germline V gene, CDR1 is LNHDA and CDR2 is SQIVND (reference sequence). V gave up 3 bases and J gave up 3 bases; unmatched junction bases: 4. CDR3 length: 14 amino acids.

The chain carries TRBV15 and TRBJ1-4; D gene ambiguous. V was clipped by 3 bases and J by 8 bases, with 10 bases between them. The CDR3 length is 13 residues. Germline assignment: CDR1 LNHNV and CDR2 YYDKDF (reference sequence). The chain's CDR3 is CATSRRQREKLFF. Here the CDR3 DNA reads TGTGCCACCAGCAGGCGCCAGCGAGAAAAACTGTTTTTT.

This chain connects TRBV6-2 or TRBV6-3 to TRBJ2-2; TRBD1 matches 8 bases. The V segment lost 6 bases and the J segment 6 bases; nucleotides outside the gene matches: 12. The CDR3 spans 16 residues. From germline, CDR1 is MNHEY and CDR2 SVGEGT. This chain's CDR3 is CASSLTTGGRSGELFF. The CDR3, as DNA: TGTGCCAGCAGCCTAACCACAGGGGGTCGCTCCGGGGAGCTGTTTTTT.

This chain joins TRBV9 and TRBJ2-1; D ambiguous. Between the trimmed V and J ends, which lost 3 bases and 6 bases, there was a span of 16 bases. CDR3 length: 15 amino acids. Per germline, CDR1 SGDLS and CDR2 YYNGEE. Written as DNA, the CDR3 is TGTGCCAGCAGCGCCGGCGATGTCGGGTTCAATGAGCAGTTCTTC. Translated, it gives CASSAGDVGFNEQFF.